These 3 T cell receptor beta chains share one sample of origin, sequenced in a study of technical replicates of blood from a handful of donors. Sequencing was performed with immunoSEQ multiplex PCR; in TCRdb, only in-frame clones are kept and a portion is missing. The table has fewer than 90,000 clones, roughly 93% seen once. The specimen was T cells isolated from PBMCs. These receptors originate from a human donor in good health.

The chain joins TRBV19 to TRBJ2-7; the D gene is possibly TRBD2 (7 bases). Germline V gene lookup returns CDR1 LNHDA and CDR2 SQIVND (reference sequence). This CDR3 contains 15 residues. Trimming pared 6 bases from V and 1 base from J, leaving 16 bases between. The CDR3 sequence is CASSWGGASSYEQYF. The CDR3 nucleotides are TGTGCCAGTAGCTGGGGGGGGGCCTCTTCCTACGAGCAGTACTTC.

This CDR3 reads CASSSIPGELFF. The CDR3 nucleotides read TGTGCCAGCAGCTCTATTCCCGGGGAGCTGTTTTTT. V gene TRBV11-2 combines with J gene TRBJ2-2, with D uncertain. The CDR3 covers 12 residues. V lost 4 bases to trimming and J lost 6 bases, with 6 bases between them. Germline V lookup: CDR1 SGHAT, CDR2 FQNNGV.

The chain couples TRBV11-3 to TRBJ1-4; the D is unclear. V lost 5 bases to trimming and J lost 5 bases, with 12 bases between them. From germline, CDR1 is SGHNT and CDR2 YENEEA. This CDR3 has 14 amino acids. CDR3: CASSENWSNEKLFF. The CDR3 DNA is TGTGCCAGCAGCGAGAATTGGTCGAATGAAAAACTGTTTTTT.